This T cell receptor beta chain is drawn from a study of vaccination and CD4 T cells after COVID-19. Study details: No peptide, an HIV-1 Nef pool, or a CEFX pool was what each control culture received.

The treatment here: approximately 9-day PBMC culture with coronavirus spike peptide pools or control peptides (ViraFEST assay). An unexposed donor provided the CD4+ T cells, which were collected before the COVID-19 pandemic (2011-2018). After expanding antigen-specific T cells with peptide pools, ViraFEST sequenced their TCRs. The Oncomine TCR Beta short-read assay sequenced DNA from cultured CD4+ T cells. After culture, CD4+ T cells served as the source for genomic DNA extraction. TCRdb itself ran the PCR reads through MiXCR, one entry per CDR3 protein. Of around 11,000 distinct CDR3 sequences listed, roughly 43% were seen once; the top ten hold around a fifth. Trimming took off 3 bases at V and 0 bases at J, with 12 bases between the two ends. The length of the CDR3 is 16 residues. Germline V CDR1 and CDR2: SGHVS, FQNEAQ. This clonotype turned up a few times. Its target is not known.

Source material: CD4+ T cells from blood, cultured in vitro. The chain has TRBV7-8 and TRBJ1-5, with D maybe TRBD1 (5 bases). This receptor was taken from a human donor in good health. In nucleotides, the CDR3 is TGTGCCAGCAGCTTGGAGGAGGGGAATAGCAATCAGCCCCAGCATTTT. Amino acids: CASSLEEGNSNQPQHF.